This passage covers 10 T cell receptor beta chains from one sample sequenced in a study of cytomegalovirus exposure and HLA in healthy donors. 13 Jbeta primers and 60 Vbeta primers were used for the PCR. The protocol was immunoSEQ multiplex PCR, while the TCRdb copy is restricted to in-frame clones and leaves out a portion. The sample consists of 90,000 to 120,000 clones, roughly 84% of them appearing once. Material: PBMCs. All receptors come from a woman aged 18-35 years in good health and CMV-seronegative.

The chain couples TRBV19 to TRBJ2-7; 7 bases are shared with TRBD2. CDR3 length equals 13 residues. CDR1 and CDR2 from the germline V gene are LNHDA and SQIVND (reference sequence). Trimming cost V 5 bases and J 6 bases; bases outside gene matches: 7. The DNA of the CDR3 is TGTGCCAGTAGTTCCTGGGAGGGTTTCGAGCAGTACTTC. Translating gives CASSSWEGFEQYF. The entire variable domain, with the rest obtained from reference TRBV19 and TRBJ2-7, is as follows: DGGITQSPKYLFRKEGQNVTLSCEQNLNHDAMYWYRQDPGQGLRLIYYSQIVNDFQKGDIAEGYSVSREKKESFPLTVTSAQKNPTAFYLCASSSWEGFEQYFGPGTRLTVT.

This clone was found a few times. The chain couples TRBV6-6 to TRBJ2-3, with 8 bases fitting TRBD2. This CDR3 has 12 amino acids. Per the germline V gene, CDR1 is MNHNY and CDR2 is SVGAGI (reference sequence). V was pared by 5 bases and J by 14 bases, with 9 bases of the junction left unmatched. CDR3 region: CASSPTGTSLYF. The CDR3 DNA follows: TGTGCCAGCAGTCCAACCGGGACTAGTTTGTATTTT.

V usage is TRBV19 and J usage is TRBJ2-3; D perhaps matches TRBD2 (5 bases). This CDR3 is built from 14 residues. Germline lookup yields CDR1 LNHDA and CDR2 SQIVND (reference sequence). V lost 6 bases to trimming and J lost 0 bases, with 10 bases between them. The CDR3 DNA reads TGTGCCAGTAGCAGGCCGGGGAGCACAGATACGCAGTATTTT. Translation: CASSRPGSTDTQYF.

The chain carries TRBV10-3 and TRBJ2-2; the match to TRBD2 covers 9 bases. Germline V gives CDR1 ENHRY, CDR2 SYGVKD. This CDR3 is 16 amino acids long. The trim removed 6 bases at V and 1 base at J, leaving 6 bases unmatched. CDR3: CAISGTSRVNTGELFF. The CDR3 nucleotides are TGTGCCATCAGCGGGACTAGCCGGGTGAACACCGGGGAGCTGTTTTTT.

This sequence joins TRBV7-8 and TRBJ1-1; D not resolved. CDR1 is SGHVS, CDR2 FQNEAQ, per germline. Trimming removed 5 bases from V and 5 bases from J, with 12 bases in between. CDR3 length: 13 residues. The CDR3 nucleotides are TGTGCCAGCAGCCTTCTCCGGGAGACTGAAGCTTTCTTT. It translates to CASSLLRETEAFF.

This clone has more than one count but fewer than ten. This chain uses TRBV4-3 with TRBJ1-1; D gene uncertain. The ends were cut back, 1 base at V and 7 bases at J, with 10 bases in the middle. This CDR3 contains 13 residues. In germline, CDR1 is LGHNA, CDR2 YSLEER. CDR3 amino acids: CASSQAEVSEAFF. For the CDR3, the DNA is TGCGCCAGCAGCCAAGCTGAGGTTAGTGAAGCTTTCTTT.

This chain joins TRBV9 and TRBJ1-6, with unresolved D. The germline V gene encodes CDR1 SGDLS and CDR2 YYNGEE. V gave up 2 bases and J gave up 3 bases, with 6 bases separating them. This CDR3 contains 14 residues. The CDR3 DNA reads as TGTGCCAGCAGCGTCCATTTCTATAATTCACCCCTCCACTTT. Protein product: CASSVHFYNSPLHF.

This chain joins TRBV9 and TRBJ2-2; D is ambiguous. The CDR3 sequence is 18 residues long. Per the germline V gene, CDR1 is SGDLS and CDR2 is YYNGEE. The V gene lost 3 bases and the J gene lost 3 bases, with 21 bases spanning the gap. The DNA of the CDR3 is TGTGCCAGCAGCGACCCACGGAGAAATCGACGGGACACCGGGGAGCTGTTTTTT. Its protein is CASSDPRRNRRDTGELFF.

The CDR3 DNA is TGTGCCAGCAGTCTAGGACAGGGGGCCGACAATCAGCCCCAGCATTTT. Residues: CASSLGQGADNQPQHF. The chain recombines TRBV28 with TRBJ1-5, with TRBD1 identical over 11 bases. The CDR3 has 16 amino acids. Germline V gene data show CDR1 as MDHEN and CDR2 as SYDVKM. V gave up 5 bases and J gave up 3 bases; unmatched junction bases: 6.

This clone was seen only once. The genes are TRBV15 and TRBJ1-5; 10 nucleotides line up with TRBD1. V dropped 6 bases and J dropped 5; count of bases not matched to a gene: 1. This CDR3 has 13 residues. The germline CDR1 and CDR2 sequences are LNHNV and YYDKDF (reference sequence). In nucleotides, the CDR3 is TGTGCCACCAGGGACAGGGGGGATCAGCCCCAGCATTTT. Translating it yields CATRDRGDQPQHF. Supplemented by reference TRBV15 and TRBJ1-5, the full variable domain reads DAMVIQNPRYQVTQFGKPVTLSCSQTLNHNVMYWYQQKSSQAPKLLFHYYDKDFNNEADTPDNFQSRRPNTSFCFLDIRSPGLGDTAMYLCATRDRGDQPQHFGDGTRLSIL.